This entry is about one T cell receptor (beta chain). The sample originates from a study of cytomegalovirus exposure and HLA in healthy donors. Primers for the PCR totalled 60 Vbeta and 13 Jbeta. The method was immunoSEQ multiplex PCR; TCRdb's version includes in-frame clones alone and lacks a portion of them. This table holds around 160,000 clones, 60% to 80% found once. The CDR3 sequence is 13 residues long. Germline trimming cut 11 bases from V and 3 bases from J; bases unmatched to any gene: 9. Germline-derived CDR1 and CDR2 are SNHLY and FYNNEI. The chain is built from TRBV2 and TRBJ1-2; 7 positions match TRBD1. Material for sequencing was PBMCs. The sequence came from a middle-aged woman in good health and CMV-seropositive. CDR3: CAGEQGNYYGYTF. The CDR3 DNA follows: TGTGCCGGGGAACAGGGGAACTACTATGGCTACACCTTC.